This T cell receptor beta chain came from a study of graft-versus-host responses after intestinal transplantation. Overall study context: The whole recipient group had anti-thymocyte globulin induction followed by tacrolimus and steroids for two to three years. Study-level findings and limits: There was an association between peak levels of circulating GvH clones and early post-transplant HvG declines. Some GvH clones appeared in ileal mucosa or blood before recipient bone marrow.

Clones were read by immunoSEQ multiplex PCR, and TCRdb kept only the in-frame ones, dropping some. The table shows some 81,000 clones, with approximately 88% occurring only once. This CDR3 has 13 residues. Germline values: CDR1 SQVTM, CDR2 ANQGSEA. V shed 4 bases and J shed 0 bases, with 9 bases lying between them. Comments on this clone: Its cognate antigen is unknown. The sample contains more than one DNA sequence encoding this CDR3.

V is TRBV29-1 and J is TRBJ1-1; D is possibly TRBD1 (5 bases). The clonotype originates from a human donor who received an intestinal transplant. The sample here was unstimulated CD4+ T cells sorted from spleen or lymph node cells, taken before intestinal transplant. In nucleotides, the CDR3 is TGCAGCGTTGGGGGCAGGCTGAACACTGAAGCTTTCTTT. This translates into CSVGGRLNTEAFF.